The sequence of this T cell receptor (beta chain) was determined in a study of T cell responses to AZD1222 COVID-19 vaccine. Overall study context: Second-dose groups at about 4 or about 12 weeks were pooled. Study findings and constraints: Sampling captured repertoires only after the peak T cell response. Donors were largely white British and mainly female; clonal diversity was possibly underestimated.

Data came from immunoSEQ multiplex PCR; TCRdb stores just in-frame clones and leaves some out. The data contain approximately 120,000 clones, 88% of them singletons. Germline V lookup: CDR1 MNHNY, CDR2 SVGAGI (reference sequence). Trimming stripped 0 bases from V and 4 bases from J, with 9 bases between. This CDR3 spans 15 amino acids. Remarks on this clone: Antigen: not known.

The J gene is TRBJ1-4, the V gene TRBV6-6; D is undetermined. This receptor was identified in an adult in good health. The source material was peripheral blood, sampled on day 0 of AZD1222 vaccination. In DNA, the CDR3 is TGTGCCAGCAGTTACTCGTCCGAGGGTAATGAAAAACTGTTTTTT. Protein product: CASSYSSEGNEKLFF.